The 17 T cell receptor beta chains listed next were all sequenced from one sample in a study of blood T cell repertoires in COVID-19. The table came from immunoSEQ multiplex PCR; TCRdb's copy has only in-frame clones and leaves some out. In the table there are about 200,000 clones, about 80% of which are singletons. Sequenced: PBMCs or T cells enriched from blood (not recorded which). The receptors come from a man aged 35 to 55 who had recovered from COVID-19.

The CDR3 reads CASSPGQPPWRDTQYF. In DNA form, the CDR3 reads TGTGCCAGTAGTCCGGGACAGCCCCCTTGGAGAGATACGCAGTATTTT. The rearrangement uses TRBV19 and TRBJ2-3; the match to TRBD1 covers 7 bases. V gave up 5 bases and J gave up 5 bases; unmatched junction bases: 13. The CDR3 consists of 16 residues. From germline, CDR1 is LNHDA and CDR2 SQIVND (reference sequence). The entire variable domain, with the rest obtained from reference TRBV19 and TRBJ2-3, is as follows: DGGITQSPKYLFRKEGQNVTLSCEQNLNHDAMYWYRQDPGQGLRLIYYSQIVNDFQKGDIAEGYSVSREKKESFPLTVTSAQKNPTAFYLCASSPGQPPWRDTQYFGPGTRLTVL.

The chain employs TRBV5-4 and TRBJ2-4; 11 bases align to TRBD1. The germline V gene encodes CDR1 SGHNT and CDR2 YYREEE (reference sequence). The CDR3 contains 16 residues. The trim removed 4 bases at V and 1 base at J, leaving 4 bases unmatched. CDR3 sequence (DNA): TGTGCCAGCAGCATAGGACAGGGGGCGGCCAAAAACATTCAGTACTTC. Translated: CASSIGQGAAKNIQYF. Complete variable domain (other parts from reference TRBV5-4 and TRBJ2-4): ETGVTQSPTHLIKTRGQQVTLRCSSQSGHNTVSWYQQALGQGPQFIFQYYREEENGRGNFPPRFSGLQFPNYSSELNVNALELDDSALYLCASSIGQGAAKNIQYFGAGTRLSVL.

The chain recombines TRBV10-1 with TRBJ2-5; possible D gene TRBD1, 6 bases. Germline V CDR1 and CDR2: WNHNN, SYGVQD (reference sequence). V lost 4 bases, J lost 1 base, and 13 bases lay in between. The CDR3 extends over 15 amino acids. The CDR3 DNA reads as TGCGCCAGCAGTGGGACAGACAGGCGCCAAGAGACCCAGTACTTC. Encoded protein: CASSGTDRRQETQYF.

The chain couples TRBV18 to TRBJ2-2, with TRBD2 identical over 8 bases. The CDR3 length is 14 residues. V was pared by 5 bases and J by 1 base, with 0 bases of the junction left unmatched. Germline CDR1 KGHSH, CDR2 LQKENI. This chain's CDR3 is CASSSGGNTGELFF. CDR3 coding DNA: TGTGCCAGCTCAAGCGGGGGGAACACCGGGGAGCTGTTTTTT.

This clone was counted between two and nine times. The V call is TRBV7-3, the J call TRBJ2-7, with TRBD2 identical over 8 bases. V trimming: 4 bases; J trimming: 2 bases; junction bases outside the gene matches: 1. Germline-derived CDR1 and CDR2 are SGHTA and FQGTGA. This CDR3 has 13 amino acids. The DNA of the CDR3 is TGTGCCAGCAGCTCGGGACTAGCCTACGAGCAGTACTTC. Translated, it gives CASSSGLAYEQYF.

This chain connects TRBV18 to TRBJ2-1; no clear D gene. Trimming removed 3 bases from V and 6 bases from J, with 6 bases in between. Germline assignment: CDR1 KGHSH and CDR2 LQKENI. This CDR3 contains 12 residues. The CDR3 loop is CASSPSPNEQFF. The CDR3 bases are TGTGCCAGCTCACCCTCCCCCAATGAGCAGTTCTTC.

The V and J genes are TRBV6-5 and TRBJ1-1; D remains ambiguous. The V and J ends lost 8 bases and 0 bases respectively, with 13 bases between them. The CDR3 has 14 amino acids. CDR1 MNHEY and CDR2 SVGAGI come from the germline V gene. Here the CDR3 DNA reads TGTGCCAGCCATGAGACCAGGTTGAACACTGAAGCTTTCTTT. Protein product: CASHETRLNTEAFF.

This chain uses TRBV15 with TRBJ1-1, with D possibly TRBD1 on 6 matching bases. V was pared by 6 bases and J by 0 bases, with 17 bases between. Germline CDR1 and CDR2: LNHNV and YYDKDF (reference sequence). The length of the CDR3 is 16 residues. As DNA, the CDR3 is TGTGCCACCAGTCGGAGGGGGGGCGCGATGAACACTGAAGCTTTCTTT. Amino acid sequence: CATSRRGGAMNTEAFF.

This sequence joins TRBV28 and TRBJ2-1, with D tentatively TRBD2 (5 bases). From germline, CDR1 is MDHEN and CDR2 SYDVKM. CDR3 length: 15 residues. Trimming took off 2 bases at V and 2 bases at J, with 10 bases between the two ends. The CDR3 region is CASSLRSGPYNEQFF. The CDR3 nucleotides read TGTGCCAGCAGTTTAAGAAGCGGCCCCTACAATGAGCAGTTCTTC.

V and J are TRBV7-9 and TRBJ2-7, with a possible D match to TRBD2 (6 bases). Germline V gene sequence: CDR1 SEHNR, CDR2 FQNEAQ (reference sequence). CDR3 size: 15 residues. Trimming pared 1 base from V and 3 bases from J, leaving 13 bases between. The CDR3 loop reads CASSLVGGDSYEQYF. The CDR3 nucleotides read TGTGCCAGCAGCTTAGTGGGAGGAGATAGCTACGAGCAGTACTTC.

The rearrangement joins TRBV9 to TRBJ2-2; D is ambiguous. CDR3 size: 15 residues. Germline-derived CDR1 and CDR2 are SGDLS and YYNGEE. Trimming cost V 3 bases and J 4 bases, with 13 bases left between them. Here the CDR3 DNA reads TGTGCCAGCAGCGCCTCCGGGTCCTCCACCGGGGAGCTGTTTTTT. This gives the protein CASSASGSSTGELFF.

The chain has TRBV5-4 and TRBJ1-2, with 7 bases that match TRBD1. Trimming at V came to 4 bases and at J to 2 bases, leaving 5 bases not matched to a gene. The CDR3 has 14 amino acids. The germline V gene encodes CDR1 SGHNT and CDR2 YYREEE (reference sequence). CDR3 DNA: TGTGCCAGCAGCCCGACAGGGACAAACTATGGCTACACCTTC. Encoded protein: CASSPTGTNYGYTF.

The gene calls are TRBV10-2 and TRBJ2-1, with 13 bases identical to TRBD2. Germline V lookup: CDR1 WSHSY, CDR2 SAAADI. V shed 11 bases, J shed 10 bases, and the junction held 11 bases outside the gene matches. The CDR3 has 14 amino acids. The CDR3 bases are TGCGCCTCCGAGGCACTAGCGGGAGGGGGGGAGCAGTTCTTC. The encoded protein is CASEALAGGGEQFF.

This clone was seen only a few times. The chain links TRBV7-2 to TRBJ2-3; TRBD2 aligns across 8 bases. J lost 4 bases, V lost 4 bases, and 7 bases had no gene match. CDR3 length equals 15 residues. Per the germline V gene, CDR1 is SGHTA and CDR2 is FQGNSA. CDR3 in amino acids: CASSSGTRESDTQYF. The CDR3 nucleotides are TGTGCCAGCAGCTCCGGGACTAGGGAATCAGATACGCAGTATTTT.

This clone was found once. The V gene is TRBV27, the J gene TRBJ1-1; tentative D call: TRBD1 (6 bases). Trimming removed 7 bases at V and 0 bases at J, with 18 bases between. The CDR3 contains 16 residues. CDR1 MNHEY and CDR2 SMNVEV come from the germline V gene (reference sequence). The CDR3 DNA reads TGTGCCAGCAAGGTTTTGTCGGGACACTTGAACACTGAAGCTTTCTTT. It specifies CASKVLSGHLNTEAFF.

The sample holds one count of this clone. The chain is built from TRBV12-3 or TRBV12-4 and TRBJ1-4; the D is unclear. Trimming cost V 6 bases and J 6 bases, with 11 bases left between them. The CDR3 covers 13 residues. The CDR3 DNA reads TGTGCCAGCAGCCACGCTCGCGATGAAAAACTGTTTTTT. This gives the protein CASSHARDEKLFF.

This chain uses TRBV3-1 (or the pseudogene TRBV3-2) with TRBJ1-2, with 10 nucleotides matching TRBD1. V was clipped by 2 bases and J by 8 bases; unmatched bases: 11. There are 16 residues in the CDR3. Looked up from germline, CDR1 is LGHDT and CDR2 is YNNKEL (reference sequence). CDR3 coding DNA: TGTGCCAGCAGCCAATACAGGACAGGGGGTATGCGGGGCTACACCTTC. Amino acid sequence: CASSQYRTGGMRGYTF.